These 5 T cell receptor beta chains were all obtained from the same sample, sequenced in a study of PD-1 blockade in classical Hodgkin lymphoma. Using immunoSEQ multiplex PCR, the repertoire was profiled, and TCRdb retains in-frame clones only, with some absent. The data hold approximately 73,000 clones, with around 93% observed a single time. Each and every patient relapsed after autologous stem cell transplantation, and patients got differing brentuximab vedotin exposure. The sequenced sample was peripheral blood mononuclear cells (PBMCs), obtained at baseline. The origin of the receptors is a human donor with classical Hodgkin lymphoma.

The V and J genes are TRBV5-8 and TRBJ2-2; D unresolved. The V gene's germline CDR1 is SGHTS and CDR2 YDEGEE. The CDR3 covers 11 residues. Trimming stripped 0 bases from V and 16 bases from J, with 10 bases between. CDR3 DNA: TGTGCCAGCAGCTTGGCCCTTAACACGTTTTTT. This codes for CASSLALNTFF.

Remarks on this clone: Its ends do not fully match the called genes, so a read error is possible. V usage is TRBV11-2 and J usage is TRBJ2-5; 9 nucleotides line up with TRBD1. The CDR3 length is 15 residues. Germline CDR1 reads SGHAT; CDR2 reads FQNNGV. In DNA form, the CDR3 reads TGTGCCAGCAGCCTAGAGGACAGGGGTTGGGAGACCCAGTACTTC. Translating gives CASSLEDRGWETQYF.

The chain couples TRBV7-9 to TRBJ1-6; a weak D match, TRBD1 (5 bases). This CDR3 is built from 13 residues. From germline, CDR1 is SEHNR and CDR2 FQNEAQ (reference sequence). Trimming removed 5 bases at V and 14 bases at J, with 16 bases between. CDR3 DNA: TGTGCCAGCAGCCCGGGGGAGGGCCGCACCCTCCACTTT. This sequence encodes CASSPGEGRTLHF.

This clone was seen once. The CDR3, as DNA: TGTGCCAGCAGTGACTCTGGCGGGAGGGCCCCCACAGATACGCAGTATTTT. Its translation is CASSDSGGRAPTDTQYF. V gene TRBV6-4 combines with J gene TRBJ2-3, with 9 bases aligning to TRBD2. The junction had 6 bases not matched to a gene; V was cut back by 0 bases and J by 2 bases. Germline CDR1 and CDR2: MRHNA and SNTAGT. The CDR3 is made up of 17 amino acids.

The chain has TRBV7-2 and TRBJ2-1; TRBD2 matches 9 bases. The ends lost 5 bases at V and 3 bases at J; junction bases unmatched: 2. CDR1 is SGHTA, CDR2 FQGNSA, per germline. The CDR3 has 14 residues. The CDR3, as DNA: TGTGCCAGCAGCCCTAGCGGGAACTACAATGAGCAGTTCTTC. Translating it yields CASSPSGNYNEQFF.